Shown below are 30 T cell receptor beta chains from a single sample sequenced in a study of cytotoxic CD8 clonotypes in ibrutinib-treated CLL. TCRdb's copy holds only in-frame clones and misses some; the assay was immunoSEQ multiplex PCR. This table holds 110,000 to 150,000 clones, about 80% found once. The sample in question was PBMCs, obtained after 12 months of ibrutinib treatment. These receptors all come from a human donor with chronic lymphocytic leukemia.

This clone was counted once. V and J are TRBV7-9 and TRBJ2-7, with 11 bases fitting TRBD2. Trimming at V came to 6 bases and at J to 3 bases, leaving 7 bases not matched to a gene. The CDR3 contains 15 residues. The germline V gene has CDR1 SEHNR and CDR2 FQNEAQ (reference sequence). The CDR3 reads CASRSTSGSSYEQYF. CDR3 in DNA: TGTGCCAGCAGATCTACTAGCGGGAGTAGCTACGAGCAGTACTTC.

The chain has TRBV5-4 and TRBJ1-1; no firm D call. CDR1 and CDR2 from the germline V gene are SGHNT and YYREEE (reference sequence). V lost 2 bases and J lost 1, with 6 bases in between. This CDR3 comprises 13 residues. The CDR3 DNA reads TGTGCCAGCAGCTTTACCAAGAACACTGAAGCTTTCTTT. Translation: CASSFTKNTEAFF. Full variable domain (outside the CDR3, taken from reference TRBV5-4 and TRBJ1-1): ETGVTQSPTHLIKTRGQQVTLRCSSQSGHNTVSWYQQALGQGPQFIFQYYREEENGRGNFPPRFSGLQFPNYSSELNVNALELDDSALYLCASSFTKNTEAFFGQGTRLTVV.

The chain couples TRBV5-1 to TRBJ2-5, with 7 bases fitting TRBD2. There are 16 residues in the CDR3. Trimming removed 3 bases from V and 2 bases from J; junction bases left unmatched: 10. Germline-derived CDR1 and CDR2 are SGHRS and YFSETQ. As DNA, the CDR3 is TGCGCCAGCAGCTATGGGTCTAGCGGAGGGCAAGAGACCCAGTACTTC. Its protein product is CASSYGSSGGQETQYF.

The CDR3 protein is CASSLWARGQETQYF. The DNA for the CDR3 is TGTGCCAGCAGTTTATGGGCGAGGGGCCAAGAGACCCAGTACTTC. The rearrangement uses TRBV27 and TRBJ2-5; either TRBD1 or TRBD2 may supply D (5 bases each). CDR3 length equals 15 residues. The germline V gene has CDR1 MNHEY and CDR2 SMNVEV (reference sequence). V lost 1 base and J 1 base, leaving 10 bases between the germline ends.

The chain uses TRBV9 and TRBJ2-1; D is perhaps TRBD2 (6 bases). Germline lookup yields CDR1 SGDLS and CDR2 YYNGEE. The CDR3 runs 15 residues. V lost 3 bases, J lost 4 bases, and 14 bases lay in between. The CDR3 coding sequence is TGTGCCAGCAGCGAGGAGGTGGAGGGTTACAATGAGCAGTTCTTC. Encoded protein: CASSEEVEGYNEQFF.

The rearrangement links TRBV7-2 to TRBJ2-1; D ambiguous. The germline V gene encodes CDR1 SGHTA and CDR2 FQGNSA. This CDR3 is 14 amino acids long. Trimming took off 5 bases at V and 8 bases at J, with 16 bases between the two ends. CDR3 in amino acids: CASSIDPRPDEQFF. CDR3 DNA: TGTGCCAGCAGCATAGACCCTAGGCCCGATGAGCAGTTCTTC.

In its sample, this clone was seen a few times. The rearrangement uses TRBV30 and TRBJ2-7, with D perhaps TRBD2 (6 bases). From germline, CDR1 is GTSNPN and CDR2 SVGIG (reference sequence). V lost 3 bases and J 0 bases, leaving 15 bases between the germline ends. The CDR3 totals 15 residues. The CDR3 is CAWRRKLADSYEQYF. The CDR3 nucleotides read TGTGCCTGGAGACGGAAACTAGCCGACTCCTACGAGCAGTACTTC. Using reference TRBV30 and TRBJ2-7 for the parts outside the CDR3, the full variable domain is SQTIHQWPATLVQPVGSPLSLECTVEGTSNPNLYWYRQAAGRGLQLLFYSVGIGQISSEVPQNLSASRPQDRQFILSSKKLLLSDSGFYLCAWRRKLADSYEQYFGPGTRLTVT.

V and J are TRBV30 and TRBJ2-1; the match to TRBD2 covers 10 bases. The V segment lost 1 base and the J segment 4 bases; nucleotides outside the gene matches: 1. Germline V gene sequence: CDR1 GTSNPN, CDR2 SVGIG (reference sequence). This CDR3 has 14 amino acids. CDR3 loop: CAWSGTSGYNEQFF. Written as DNA, the CDR3 is TGTGCCTGGAGTGGGACTAGCGGTTACAATGAGCAGTTCTTC.

The rearrangement links TRBV5-1 to TRBJ2-1; maybe TRBD1 (5 bases). CDR1 is SGHRS and CDR2 is YFSETQ in the germline V gene. This CDR3 region has 16 residues. V was pared by 3 bases and J by 0 bases, with 13 bases between. The DNA for the CDR3 is TGCGCCAGCAGCTCGTTTCGGACATTCTCCTACAATGAGCAGTTCTTC. Translating it yields CASSSFRTFSYNEQFF. The variable domain in full, with the rest retrieved from reference TRBV5-1 and TRBJ2-1, is KAGVTQTPRYLIKTRGQQVTLSCSPISGHRSVSWYQQTPGQGLQFLFEYFSETQRNKGNFPGRFSGRQFSNSRSEMNVSTLELGDSALYLCASSSFRTFSYNEQFFGPGTRLTVL.

The chain employs TRBV7-7 and TRBJ2-7, with D uncertain. Germline CDR1 reads SSHAT; CDR2 reads FNYEAQ (reference sequence). The CDR3 is 13 amino acids. With 5 bases removed from V and 7 bases from J, the gap between germline ends came to 15 bases. CDR3 region: CASSTKDGDEQYF. CDR3 coding DNA: TGTGCCAGCAGCACTAAAGACGGAGATGAGCAGTACTTC.

This clone has a handful of counts. This chain links TRBV19 with TRBJ1-2; 7 bases match TRBD1. This CDR3 spans 16 amino acids. Germline V gene sequence: CDR1 LNHDA, CDR2 SQIVND (reference sequence). After removal of 8 bases from V and 5 bases from J, the junction contained 17 bases not matched to a gene. The CDR3 DNA follows: TGTGCCAGTCACTTAGGGAGGGACAGATCGCCATATGGCTACACCTTC. Its protein product is CASHLGRDRSPYGYTF.

This clone came up a few times. The genes are TRBV2 and TRBJ1-1; possibly TRBD1 for D (5 bases). CDR1 is SNHLY, CDR2 FYNNEI, per germline. V gave up 2 bases and J gave up 1 base, with 8 bases separating them. The CDR3 has 14 amino acids. The CDR3 reads CASSEYQGNTEAFF. CDR3 bases: TGTGCCAGCAGTGAATATCAGGGGAACACTGAAGCTTTCTTT.

The chain carries TRBV5-5 and TRBJ2-7, with a tentative D call TRBD2 (5 bases). This CDR3 has 15 residues. V dropped 2 bases and J dropped 6 bases, with 18 bases sitting between them. The germline gives CDR1 SGHKS, CDR2 YYEKEE (reference sequence). In nucleotides, the CDR3 is TGTGCCAGCAGCTTAAGAGCGGAAAGCAGATTCGAGCAGTACTTC. Amino acid sequence: CASSLRAESRFEQYF. Filled out from reference TRBV5-5 and TRBJ2-7, the complete variable domain reads DAGVTQSPTHLIKTRGQQVTLRCSPISGHKSVSWYQQVLGQGPQFIFQYYEKEERGRGNFPDRFSARQFPNYSSELNVNALLLGDSALYLCASSLRAESRFEQYFGPGTRLTVT.

The count of this clone is one. The chain joins TRBV10-3 to TRBJ1-1; perhaps TRBD1 as D (6 bases). There are 14 residues in the CDR3. Germline V gene lookup returns CDR1 ENHRY and CDR2 SYGVKD. V was trimmed by 11 bases and J by 1 base, leaving 17 bases between them. This chain's CDR3 is CASGVRGGNTEAFF. The CDR3 bases are TGTGCCTCGGGGGTCAGGGGCGGGAACACTGAAGCTTTCTTT.

In this sample, this clone turned up a few times. The chain's CDR3 is CASSLAPGDYGYTF. Written as DNA, the CDR3 is TGTGCCAGCAGCTTAGCTCCCGGAGACTATGGCTACACCTTC. This sequence joins TRBV7-2 and TRBJ1-2; D gene uncertain. The CDR3 is made up of 14 amino acids. The germline V gene encodes CDR1 SGHTA and CDR2 FQGNSA. The V gene lost 0 bases and the J gene lost 3 bases, with 8 bases spanning the gap.

This chain connects TRBV19 to TRBJ2-3, with D possibly TRBD1 on 6 matching bases. From germline, CDR1 is LNHDA and CDR2 SQIVND (reference sequence). Trimming stripped 5 bases from V and 8 bases from J, with 14 bases between. The CDR3 spans 13 residues. The CDR3 DNA reads TGTGCCAGTAGTCCCGAGGGGGTGAGTACGCAGTATTTT. This translates into CASSPEGVSTQYF.

The V call is TRBV5-4, the J call TRBJ2-1, with 11 bases aligning to TRBD2. The germline V gene encodes CDR1 SGHNT and CDR2 YYREEE (reference sequence). The J segment lost 5 bases and the V segment lost 2 bases, leaving 3 bases of the junction unmatched. The CDR3 runs 15 residues. The chain's CDR3 is CASSLVGLADNEQFF. CDR3 DNA sequence: TGTGCCAGCAGCTTAGTGGGACTAGCGGACAATGAGCAGTTCTTC.

J is TRBJ2-2 and V is TRBV16; the match to TRBD2 covers 10 bases. V trimming: 0 bases; J trimming: 4 bases; junction bases outside the gene matches: 8. The CDR3 runs 18 residues. Germline CDR1 is KGHSY and CDR2 is FQNENV. CDR3 residues: CASSQSASGSLFTGELFF. The DNA for the CDR3 is TGTGCCAGCAGCCAATCCGCTAGCGGGAGTCTCTTCACCGGGGAGCTGTTTTTT. The variable domain in full, completed from reference TRBV16 and TRBJ2-2, reads GEEVAQTPKHLVRGEGQKAKLYCAPIKGHSYVFWYQQVLKNEFKFLISFQNENVFDETGMPKERFSAKCLPNSPCSLEIQATKLEDSAVYFCASSQSASGSLFTGELFFGEGSRLTVL.

This clone was seen only once. J is TRBJ1-2 and V is TRBV7-2; D remains unclear. Trimming pared 2 bases from V and 8 bases from J, leaving 12 bases between. The germline gives CDR1 SGHTA, CDR2 FQGNSA. The CDR3 sequence is 13 residues long. The CDR3 coding sequence is TGTGCCAGCAGCTTACAACGCGAGAGGGGCTACACCTTC. This codes for CASSLQRERGYTF.

V usage is TRBV29-1 and J usage is TRBJ2-5; TRBD2 might be the D (6 bases). V lost 6 bases, J lost 1 base, and 12 bases lay in between. The CDR3 sequence is 13 residues long. CDR1 and CDR2 from the germline V gene are SQVTM and ANQGSEA. The CDR3 loop reads CSVAGTSQETQYF. The CDR3 region has the DNA TGCAGCGTGGCGGGGACCTCCCAAGAGACCCAGTACTTC.

The chain employs TRBV9 and TRBJ2-4, with 8 bases identical to TRBD2. This CDR3 has 16 amino acids. V dropped 0 bases and J dropped 2; count of bases not matched to a gene: 4. CDR1 SGDLS and CDR2 YYNGEE come from the germline V gene. This CDR3 is CASSVEGSGTKNIQYF. The CDR3 nucleotides read TGTGCCAGCAGCGTAGAGGGTAGCGGGACCAAAAACATTCAGTACTTC.

There are a few counts of this clone. This chain joins TRBV6-5 and TRBJ2-2; the D gene could be TRBD1 or TRBD2 (6 bases each). Germline CDR1 is MNHEY and CDR2 is SVGAGI. The V end lost 8 bases, the J end lost 3 bases, and 16 bases lay between the germline ends. The CDR3 is made up of 15 amino acids. Written as DNA, the CDR3 is TGTGCCAGCGCGCCAAAGGGGGGATACACCGGGGAGCTGTTTTTT. It specifies CASAPKGGYTGELFF.

Concerning this clone itself: The junction departs from the called germline gene at one end, perhaps through a read error. V usage is TRBV5-4 and J usage is TRBJ2-4; TRBD1 aligns across 10 bases. The germline CDR1 and CDR2 sequences are SGHNT and YYREEE (reference sequence). The CDR3 is 15 residues long. This CDR3 is CASSRDRGAQNIQYF. The CDR3 DNA reads as TGTGCCAGCAGCCGGGACAGGGGAGCCCAAAACATTCAGTACTTC.

The CDR3 nucleotides read TGTGCCAGCAATTGGGCATACTCCTACGAGCAGTACTTC. Residues: CASNWAYSYEQYF. V gene TRBV2 combines with J gene TRBJ2-7; unclear D gene. V was shortened by 7 bases and J by 0 bases, with 10 bases between the two germline ends. Germline V gene data show CDR1 as SNHLY and CDR2 as FYNNEI. The length of the CDR3 is 13 residues.

In nucleotides, the CDR3 is TGTGCCAGCTCACCGAGGCGGTATACTAGCACAGATACGCAGTATTTT. Translation: CASSPRRYTSTDTQYF. This chain links TRBV18 with TRBJ2-3; no clear D gene. This CDR3 is built from 16 residues. The germline V and J ends were trimmed by 3 bases and 0 bases, with 13 bases remaining between them. Germline lookup yields CDR1 KGHSH and CDR2 LQKENI.

For this clone: One end of the junction varies from germline; a read error may be responsible. The chain couples TRBV18 to TRBJ2-1, with 7 bases matching TRBD1. This CDR3 is 17 amino acids long. Looked up from germline, CDR1 is KGHSH and CDR2 is LQKENI. The CDR3: CASSPLFTGELGNEQFF. In DNA form, the CDR3 reads TGTGCCAGCTCCCCACTCTTTACAGGGGAGTTGGGTAATGAGCAGTTCTTC.

CDR3 sequence reads: CASSLPPGSANTEAFF. The CDR3 DNA reads TGTGCCAGCAGCTTACCCCCGGGGTCGGCGAACACTGAAGCTTTCTTT. This chain uses TRBV7-9 with TRBJ1-1; D is uncertain. Trimming left V 2 bases short and J 1 base short, with 14 bases between. CDR1 and CDR2 from the germline V gene are SEHNR and FQNEAQ (reference sequence). The CDR3 spans 16 residues. The full variable domain, in which reference TRBV7-9 and TRBJ1-1 provide the parts outside the CDR3, is DTGVSQNPRHKITKRGQNVTFRCDPISEHNRLYWYRQTLGQGPEFLTYFQNEAQLEKSRLLSDRFSAERPKGSFSTLEIQRTEQGDSAMYLCASSLPPGSANTEAFFGQGTRLTVV.

This clone was seen just once. The V gene is TRBV7-9, the J gene TRBJ2-1; 10 nucleotides align to TRBD2. Germline loops: CDR1 SEHNR, CDR2 FQNEAQ (reference sequence). Trimming cost V 5 bases and J 9 bases; bases outside gene matches: 4. The CDR3 spans 13 residues. The CDR3 reads CASSTGTSVEQFF. CDR3 sequence (DNA): TGTGCCAGCAGCACCGGGACTAGCGTTGAGCAGTTCTTC.

The chain couples TRBV15 to TRBJ2-7; TRBD2 matches 10 bases. V lost 5 bases, J lost 3 bases, and 4 bases stayed unmatched. The length of the CDR3 is 14 residues. Germline loops: CDR1 LNHNV, CDR2 YYDKDF (reference sequence). The DNA for the CDR3 is TGTGCCACCAGCCGGACTAGCGGAGGCTACGAGCAGTACTTC. Translation: CATSRTSGGYEQYF.

V gene TRBV4-3 combines with J gene TRBJ1-4; unclear D gene. Trimming cost V 0 bases and J 5 bases, with 13 bases left between them. Germline V lookup: CDR1 LGHNA, CDR2 YSLEER. The CDR3 has 16 residues. The CDR3 loop is CASSQDRRFRNEKLFF. The CDR3 DNA is TGCGCCAGCAGCCAAGATCGTAGGTTTCGGAATGAAAAACTGTTTTTT.